This is a list of T cell receptor beta chains from one sample in a study of OX40 agonist ivuxolimab in advanced cancers. The table came from immunoSEQ multiplex PCR; TCRdb's copy has only in-frame clones and leaves some out. This sample has fewer than 100,000 clones, with 70% to 85% found just once. The source material was CD4+ or CD8+ T cells sorted from blood, sampled in a trial of the OX40 agonist ivuxolimab. These receptors all stem from an adult with an advanced solid tumor such as melanoma, head and neck, liver or kidney cancer. The CDR3 runs from the conserved cysteine through the conserved F or W. The order of the fields is clone size, D gene, J gene, V gene, CDR3 protein, CDR3 DNA. D genes are given only for firm matches. A clone size is listed for some rows: how often the clone was seen (once, few, many), or a class if it is expanded.

>few|-|TRBJ1-2|TRBV7-9
CASSPTLSGYTF
TGTGCCAGCAGCCCTACATTGTCGGGCTACACCTTC
>-|-|TRBJ2-5|TRBV11-2
CASSPYQETQYF
TGTGCCAGCAGCCCCTATCAAGAGACCCAGTACTTC
>-|-|TRBJ1-2|TRBV19
CASSTPGGVVYGYTF
TGTGCCAGTAGTACACCCGGTGGTGTGGTATATGGCTACACCTTC
>-|-|TRBJ1-2|TRBV6-1
CASSENNNYGYTF
TGTGCCAGCAGTGAAAACAACAACTATGGCTACACCTTC
>-|TRBD1|TRBJ2-1|TRBV6-5
CASSSDRGSYNEQFF
TGTGCCAGCAGTTCTGACAGGGGTTCCTACAATGAGCAGTTCTTC
>-|-|TRBJ1-3|TRBV4-1
CASPLFTPGPSGNTIYF
TGCGCCAGCCCCCTCTTCACACCGGGCCCTTCTGGAAACACCATATATTTT
>few|-|TRBJ2-5|TRBV19
CASSIRQRETQYF
TGTGCCAGTAGTATTCGGCAAAGGGAGACCCAGTACTTC
>-|TRBD2|TRBJ2-1|TRBV5-1
CASSPRLAGAYNEQFF
TGCGCCAGCAGCCCTCGACTAGCGGGAGCCTACAATGAGCAGTTCTTC
>few|-|TRBJ2-1|TRBV5-1
CASSGSGPSVEQFF
TGCGCCAGCAGCGGGTCGGGGCCCTCGGTTGAGCAGTTCTTC
>-|TRBD1|TRBJ1-1|TRBV28
CASSSGGHLNTEAFF
TGTGCCAGCAGTTCAGGGGGACACCTGAACACTGAAGCTTTCTTT
>-|-|TRBJ2-1|TRBV7-9
CASSLALQGRNEQFF
TGTGCCAGCAGCTTAGCTTTGCAGGGCAGGAATGAGCAGTTCTTC
>-|-|TRBJ2-3|TRBV11-1
CASSRGSNSKYF
TGTGCCAGCAGTCGAGGCTCCAACTCGAAGTATTTT
>once|TRBD1|TRBJ1-2|TRBV5-1
CASSSPGQGYGYTF
TGCGCCAGCAGCTCACCCGGACAGGGGTATGGCTACACCTTC
>-|-|TRBJ2-2|TRBV4-2
CASSQDTGELFF
TGTGCCAGCAGCCAAGACACCGGGGAGCTGTTTTTT
>-|-|TRBJ1-1|TRBV5-1
CASSSQGYTEAFF
TGCGCCAGCAGCTCACAGGGTTACACTGAAGCTTTCTTT
>-|-|TRBJ1-5|TRBV19
CASSIPGAQLNQPQHF
TGTGCCAGTAGTATACCCGGGGCTCAGCTCAATCAGCCCCAGCATTTT
>-|-|TRBJ2-4|TRBV15
CATSRDRGLAAKNIQYF
TGTGCCACCAGCAGAGATCGGGGACTTGCAGCCAAAAACATTCAGTACTTC
>-|TRBD2|TRBJ2-5|TRBV5-1
CASSSGGLAGGRNRETQYF
TGCGCCAGCAGCTCCGGGGGACTAGCGGGGGGCCGAAACCGAGAGACCCAGTACTTC
>-|-|TRBJ1-2|TRBV28
CASRLTSYGYTF
TGTGCCAGCAGGTTAACAAGCTATGGCTACACCTTC
>-|TRBD1|TRBJ2-7|TRBV29-1
CSVARDSGSYEQYF
TGCAGCGTGGCTCGGGACAGTGGATCCTACGAGCAGTACTTC
>once|TRBD1|TRBJ1-5|TRBV6-6
CASSYGGTGWTQPQHF
TGTGCCAGCAGTTACGGCGGGACAGGGTGGACTCAGCCCCAGCATTTT
>-|TRBD1|TRBJ1-2|TRBV10-3
CAITPGQEDYGYTF
TGTGCCATCACCCCGGGACAGGAAGACTATGGCTACACCTTC
>-|-|TRBJ1-5|TRBV28
CASSLPRGARLHQPQHF
TGTGCCAGCAGTCTTCCCCGGGGGGCTCGCCTTCATCAGCCCCAGCATTTT
>-|TRBD1|TRBJ2-7|TRBV7-9
CASSSGQVGHEQYF
TGTGCCAGCAGCTCCGGACAGGTCGGCCACGAGCAGTACTTC
>-|-|TRBJ1-1|TRBV5-1
CASSVQGQNTEAFF
TGCGCCAGCAGCGTACAGGGCCAGAACACTGAAGCTTTCTTT
>-|-|TRBJ1-1|TRBV28
CASSLRGGQTEAFF
TGTGCCAGCAGTTTAAGGGGGGGGCAGACTGAAGCTTTCTTT
>-|-|TRBJ2-5|TRBV18
CASSPLEETQYF
TGTGCCAGCTCACCACTCGAAGAGACCCAGTACTTC
>few|TRBD1|TRBJ1-2|TRBV2
CASSADRENGYTF
TGTGCCAGCAGTGCTGACAGGGAAAATGGCTACACCTTC
>medium-sized|TRBD1|TRBJ1-1|TRBV2
CASSRDSNTEAFF
TGTGCCAGCAGTCGGGACAGCAACACTGAAGCTTTCTTT
>-|-|TRBJ1-2|TRBV27
CASSFVDERNYGYTF
TGTGCCAGCAGTTTCGTGGACGAACGTAACTATGGCTACACCTTC
>once|-|TRBJ1-4|TRBV7-9
CASSVSGWEKLFF
TGTGCCAGCAGTGTTTCGGGCTGGGAAAAACTGTTTTTT
>once|TRBD1|TRBJ1-5|TRBV19
CASSIRSSDRGLTQHF
TGTGCCAGTAGCATCCGATCCTCGGACAGGGGGCTTACCCAGCATTTT
>-|TRBD1|TRBJ2-1|TRBV7-8
CASSKIGDRGDEQFF
TGTGCCAGCAGCAAAATCGGAGACAGGGGCGATGAGCAGTTCTTC
>-|TRBD1|TRBJ1-3|TRBV7-2
CASSYRQGMGNTIYF
TGTGCCAGCAGCTACCGACAGGGGATGGGAAACACCATATATTTT
>-|-|TRBJ2-7|TRBV7-2
CASSLVGTGTYEQYF
TGTGCCAGCAGCTTAGTGGGGACGGGGACCTACGAGCAGTACTTC
>-|-|TRBJ1-4|TRBV19
CASSINEKLFF
TGTGCCAGTAGTATCAATGAAAAACTGTTTTTT
>-|TRBD1|TRBJ2-7|TRBV10-2
CASSESKTGAGEQYF
TGCGCCAGCAGTGAGTCTAAGACAGGGGCCGGAGAGCAGTACTTC
>-|-|TRBJ1-5|TRBV7-2
CASSLSRSDQPQHF
TGTGCCAGCAGCTTGTCCAGGAGTGATCAGCCCCAGCATTTT
>-|TRBD1|TRBJ1-1|TRBV7-2
CASSWRQGEAFF
TGTGCCAGCAGCTGGCGACAGGGTGAAGCTTTCTTT
>-|-|TRBJ1-2|TRBV6-5
CASSPGPSYGYTF
TGTGCCAGCAGCCCGGGGCCGAGCTATGGCTACACCTTC
>-|TRBD2|TRBJ2-2|TRBV19
CASRPGLSNTGELFF
TGTGCCAGTAGGCCGGGACTATCGAACACCGGGGAGCTGTTTTTT
>-|TRBD1|TRBJ1-6|TRBV30
CAWGTGDTPLHF
TGTGCCTGGGGGACAGGAGATACACCCCTCCACTTT
>-|TRBD2|TRBJ2-3|TRBV19
CASSIPGLGGTDTQYF
TGTGCCAGTAGTATTCCGGGACTAGGAGGAACAGATACGCAGTATTTT
>-|-|TRBJ2-1|TRBV10-2
CASVASSNEQFF
TGCGCCAGCGTGGCCAGTAGCAATGAGCAGTTCTTC
>-|-|TRBJ1-3|TRBV18
CASSPPGRLNSGNTIYF
TGTGCCAGCTCACCCCCAGGCAGGCTCAACTCTGGAAACACCATATATTTT
>-|TRBD2|TRBJ2-7|TRBV7-8
CASTVVAGGYEQYF
TGTGCCAGCACCGTAGTAGCGGGAGGCTACGAGCAGTACTTC
>-|-|TRBJ1-2|TRBV6-4
CASSDVPGGYTF
TGTGCCAGCAGTGACGTTCCCGGGGGCTACACCTTC
>few|-|TRBJ2-7|TRBV5-1
CASSLSEGFPYEQYF
TGCGCCAGCAGCCTTTCGGAGGGGTTCCCCTACGAGCAGTACTTC
>-|TRBD2|TRBJ2-5|TRBV14
CASSQGAGGRVETQYF
TGTGCCAGCAGCCAAGGAGCGGGGGGCCGCGTGGAGACCCAGTACTTC
>-|TRBD1|TRBJ1-5|TRBV19
CATTGTGGPQPQHF
TGTGCCACAACCGGGACAGGGGGCCCTCAGCCCCAGCATTTT